This T cell receptor (beta chain) was identified in a study of blood T cell repertoires in COVID-19. Study as a whole: Acute and convalescent COVID-19 specimens originated in the United States, Italy and Spain. T cells, B-cell-depleted T cells, or PBMCs provided the cDNA or gDNA that served as material.

Original methodology: Nucleated cell counts were estimated from reference gene primer amplification. The method was immunoSEQ multiplex PCR; TCRdb's version includes in-frame clones alone and lacks a portion of them. Clonal size and the V and J genes are those of that table, whereas D and trimming came from the DNA. The repertoire has some 180,000 clones, about 88% of them found once; the top ten carry roughly 6%. Trimming removed 9 bases from V and 9 bases from J, with 21 bases in between. Germline CDR1 MRHNA, CDR2 SNTAGT. CDR3 length equals 14 residues. Sequencing used peripheral blood. The receptor was isolated from a middle-aged man with active or convalescent COVID-19. The J gene is TRBJ2-1, the V gene TRBV6-4; D is perhaps TRBD1 (5 bases). The CDR3 loop is CASAQATGSGEQFF. The CDR3, as DNA: TGTGCCAGTGCACAGGCGACCGGCTCTGGTGAGCAGTTCTTC.